This T cell receptor beta chain was retrieved from a study of cytomegalovirus exposure and HLA in healthy donors. Of note for this clone: Its antigen remains unknown.

It was with 60 Vbeta and 13 Jbeta primers that the PCR ran. Repertoires were generated with immunoSEQ multiplex PCR, while TCRdb's copy carries only in-frame clones and drops some. The sample consists of over 150,000 clones, around 79% of them appearing once. Study results and caveats: Sequencing artifact likely explains a cluster of highly shared sequence variants. Association of a missense DCLRE1C variant with TCR beta V- and J-gene trimming was reported in a later analysis. The classifier reportedly diagnosed cytomegalovirus status with high sensitivity and specificity.

The TCR sequence derives from a young woman in good health and CMV-seronegative. Input material: PBMCs.

The CDR3 region has the DNA TGTGCCAGCAGGCCCGACAGGGGGAACACTGAAGCTTTCTTT. It yields the protein CASRPDRGNTEAFF. The V and J genes are TRBV6-5 and TRBJ1-1; 8 bases align to TRBD1. Losses at the gene ends were 6 bases for V and 1 base for J; bases not matched to a gene: 4. The germline gives CDR1 MNHEY, CDR2 SVGAGI. CDR3 length: 14 amino acids.